Ten or more counts support the clone carrying this TCR beta chain. Its antigen is unidentified. The record originates from a study of spatial heterogeneity in lung cancer. On the study more broadly: The average count in raw reads for each unique TCR and UMI combination exceeded 8.5 appearances. Study-wide results and limits: Blood carried ubiquitous expanded tumor TCRs more at resection than follow-up.

In the library, each TCR cDNA molecule bore its own unique molecular identifier. TCRdb processed the 5' RACE reads anew with MiXCR; each CDR3 protein has one entry. This sample has roughly 72,000 distinct CDR3 sequences, with 8% to 10% found just once. The time point here: blood at routine non-recurrence follow-up after resection. Extraction of whole RNA from tumor, nontumor lung or frozen PBMC preceded unsorted sequencing. Sequenced material: PBMCs, taken at follow-up. The receptor comes from a female donor with early-stage non-small cell lung cancer.

The DNA for the CDR3 is TGTGCCAGCAGCTCGGGAGACTACGATACGCAGTATTTT. Translating it yields CASSSGDYDTQYF. The rearrangement joins TRBV7-2 to TRBJ2-3; D may be TRBD2 (6 bases). The CDR3 runs to 13 residues. The V end was cut by 4 bases, the J end by 6 bases, with 11 bases between. From germline, CDR1 is SGHTA and CDR2 FQGNSA.